This is a list of T cell receptor beta chains from one sample in a study of blood T cell repertoires in COVID-19. Assay used: immunoSEQ multiplex PCR; TCRdb lists only in-frame clones, some missing. In the table there are about 140,000 clones, roughly 90% of which are singletons. The sequenced material came from peripheral blood. The receptors here all came from a man aged 70-80 years with acute or convalescent COVID-19. The CDR3 runs from the conserved cysteine through the conserved F or W. Each record gives: D gene, V gene, J gene, clone size, CDR3 protein, CDR3 DNA. A D gene is named only where the DNA matches it firmly. Size is omitted from some rows. Given values are once, few, many or a class for expanded clones.

>NA|TRBV30|TRBJ1-6|NA
CAWRLGLTGAPLHF
TGTGCCTGGAGGCTGGGCCTTACCGGGGCACCCCTCCACTTT
>NA|TRBV29-1|TRBJ2-1|NA
CSASSGTGEQFF
TGCAGCGCCTCTAGCGGGACAGGCGAGCAGTTCTTC
>TRBD1|TRBV30|TRBJ1-5|few
CAWSSRQGAQPQHF
TGTGCCTGGAGTTCGAGACAGGGAGCTCAGCCCCAGCATTTT
>NA|TRBV20-1|TRBJ2-3|NA
CSATDRDTQYF
TGCAGTGCAACCGACAGAGATACGCAGTATTTT
>NA|TRBV6-6|TRBJ2-1|NA
CASSAGRQRDNEQFF
TGTGCCAGCAGTGCCGGGCGGCAGCGGGACAATGAGCAGTTCTTC
>NA|TRBV3-1/TRBV3-2|TRBJ1-2|few
CASSRGGGYTF
TGTGCCAGCAGCCGGGGAGGGGGCTACACCTTC
>NA|TRBV5-1|TRBJ2-5|NA
CASSFRETQETQYF
TGCGCCAGCAGCTTCCGGGAAACCCAAGAGACCCAGTACTTC
>TRBD1|TRBV5-1|TRBJ2-5|NA
CASSLVGQRQETQYF
TGCGCCAGCAGCTTGGTGGGACAGAGGCAAGAGACCCAGTACTTC
>NA|TRBV27|TRBJ1-5|few
CASSQQGWQPQHF
TGTGCCAGCAGTCAACAGGGCTGGCAGCCCCAGCATTTT
>NA|TRBV15|TRBJ1-1|once
CATSNRGGGVAFF
TGTGCCACCAGCAACCGCGGTGGTGGTGTAGCTTTCTTT
>NA|TRBV5-1|TRBJ2-3|NA
CASSGQDRGDTQYF
TGCGCCAGCAGCGGGCAGGATAGGGGTGATACGCAGTATTTT
>NA|TRBV18|TRBJ2-5|NA
CASSRTDLETQYF
TGTGCCAGCTCACGAACTGATCTAGAGACCCAGTACTTC
>NA|TRBV9|TRBJ1-5|few
CASSATDSNQPQHF
TGTGCCAGCAGCGCAACAGATAGCAATCAGCCCCAGCATTTT
>TRBD2|TRBV10-3|TRBJ2-1|NA
CAISGEGNEQFF
TGTGCCATCAGTGGGGAGGGGAATGAGCAGTTCTTC
>TRBD1|TRBV27|TRBJ2-7|NA
CASSLSQGLYEQYF
TGTGCCAGCAGTTTGTCACAGGGGCTTTACGAGCAGTACTTC
>NA|TRBV19|TRBJ1-2|NA
CASSTTANYGYTF
TGTGCCAGTAGTACGACAGCTAACTATGGCTACACCTTC
>NA|TRBV29-1|TRBJ1-1|NA
CSVDEYTEAFF
TGCAGCGTTGATGAGTACACTGAAGCTTTCTTT
>NA|TRBV5-8|TRBJ1-1|NA
CASSRPQQGLKRTEAFF
TGTGCCAGCAGCCGACCCCAGCAGGGCCTAAAGAGGACTGAAGCTTTCTTT
>TRBD2|TRBV9|TRBJ2-7|NA
CASSVEGRGTSEQYF
TGTGCCAGCAGCGTAGAGGGGCGGGGGACGTCCGAGCAGTACTTC
>TRBD1|TRBV6-5|TRBJ1-1|NA
CASMWDRVYTEAFF
TGTGCCAGCATGTGGGACAGGGTTTACACTGAAGCTTTCTTT
>NA|TRBV5-6|TRBJ1-2|NA
CASSDGQPINYGYTF
TGTGCCAGCAGCGATGGACAGCCCATTAACTATGGCTACACCTTC
>NA|TRBV6-5|TRBJ1-1|NA
CASSQGNTEAFF
TGTGCCAGCAGCCAGGGGAACACTGAAGCTTTCTTT
>TRBD1|TRBV7-8|TRBJ2-7|NA
CASEVSGQGADEQYF
TGTGCCAGCGAAGTATCAGGACAGGGGGCCGACGAGCAGTACTTC
>NA|TRBV5-1|TRBJ1-1|NA
CASSSFLNTEAFF
TGCGCCAGCAGCTCCTTCTTGAACACTGAAGCTTTCTTT